This T cell receptor beta chain was recovered during a study of blood T cell repertoires in COVID-19. About the research overall: COVID-19 samples collected from the United States, Italy and Spain covered acute and convalescent phases.

In its sample, this clone was seen once. The germline gives CDR1 SGHTA, CDR2 FQGNSA. The length of the CDR3 is 18 residues. Trimming took off 4 bases at V and 0 bases at J, with 20 bases between the two ends. The assay was immunoSEQ multiplex PCR, and TCRdb's table has in-frame clones only and misses some. The top ten hold approximately 2.1% of the sample, which has approximately 150,000 clones, around nine tenths seen once. The sequenced material came from peripheral blood. This receptor was identified in a man in his fifties or sixties who had recovered from COVID-19. The chain links TRBV7-2 to TRBJ2-3; D possibly corresponds to TRBD2 (6 bases). The CDR3 here is CASSYEGTSRLSTDTQYF. CDR3 nucleotides: TGTGCCAGCAGCTACGAGGGTACTAGCAGACTTAGCACAGATACGCAGTATTTT. Full variable domain (rest looked up from reference TRBV7-2 and TRBJ2-3): GAGVSQSPSNKVTEKGKDVELRCDPISGHTALYWYRQSLGQGLEFLIYFQGNSAPDKSGLPSDRFSAERTGGSVSTLTIQRTQQEDSAVYLCASSYEGTSRLSTDTQYFGPGTRLTVL.